This TCR beta chain was sequenced during a study of cytomegalovirus exposure and HLA in healthy donors. Overall study results and limits: Earlier results showed most TCR beta V segments being productive about 90% or about 30% of the time.

Researchers ran the PCR with 60 Vbeta and 13 Jbeta primers. Using immunoSEQ multiplex PCR, the repertoire was profiled, and TCRdb retains in-frame clones only, with some absent. The top ten clones hold 1.5% to 1.7% of a sample with 150,000 to 200,000 clones, approximately 80% of them seen once. There are a few counts of this clone. Antigen unknown. Germline CDR1 reads SGHTA; CDR2 reads FQGNSA. CDR3 length: 14 residues. Trimming took 3 bases from V and 7 from J; bases not matched to a gene: 5. The material sequenced was PBMCs. The chain couples TRBV7-2 to TRBJ2-7, with TRBD2 matching 11 bases. This sequence was found in a woman between 18 and 29 years old in good health and CMV-seronegative. The CDR3 loop is CASSFSGGAREQYF. For the CDR3, the DNA is TGTGCCAGCAGCTTTAGCGGGGGGGCACGGGAGCAGTACTTC.